The 6 T cell receptor beta chains reported below all come from one sample, sequenced in a study of blood T cell repertoires in COVID-19. The repertoire was sequenced with immunoSEQ multiplex PCR; TCRdb's copy has only in-frame clones and lacks some. The sample lists approximately 150,000 clones, around 80% occurring once. Sequencing was performed on PBMCs or T cells enriched from blood (not recorded which). The source of these receptors is a woman in her 70s in a cohort exposed to, infected with or recovered from COVID-19 (not recorded which).

The chain combines TRBV7-2 with TRBJ2-5; maybe TRBD1 (6 bases). Germline V gives CDR1 SGHTA, CDR2 FQGNSA. Trimming cost V 6 bases and J 6 bases, with 14 bases left between them. The CDR3 length is 13 residues. CDR3 in DNA: TGTGCCAGCAGTTCCCAGGGGAGACAGACCCAGTACTTC. Protein sequence: CASSSQGRQTQYF.

The rearrangement uses TRBV12-3 or TRBV12-4 and TRBJ1-1, with 7 positions matching TRBD1. J lost 12 bases, V lost 6 bases, and 7 bases had no gene match. This CDR3 region has 11 residues. The CDR3 coding sequence is TGTGCCAGCAGCCTCGACAGGGTTTCTTTCTTT. Translation: CASSLDRVSFF.

The chain combines TRBV5-4 with TRBJ2-7; possibly TRBD1 for D (6 bases). Germline V gene sequence: CDR1 SGHNT, CDR2 YYREEE (reference sequence). CDR3 length: 14 amino acids. Trimming cost V 3 bases and J 6 bases, with 16 bases left between them. Here the CDR3 reads CASSSPGQGGEQYF. The CDR3 DNA reads as TGTGCCAGCAGCTCGCCGGGACAAGGAGGCGAGCAGTACTTC.

CDR3 nucleotide sequence: TGCGCCAGCACCCCGTTTCCCACAAACTATGGCTACACCTTC. Translating it yields CASTPFPTNYGYTF. This chain links TRBV5-1 with TRBJ1-2; D unclear. The CDR3 totals 14 residues. CDR1 is SGHRS, CDR2 YFSETQ, per germline. Deletions cut 6 bases from V and 2 bases from J, with 14 bases between.

The V gene is TRBV27, the J gene TRBJ2-2; possibly TRBD1 for D (5 bases). Deletions cut 4 bases from V and 4 bases from J, with 13 bases between. The CDR3 covers 15 residues. From germline, CDR1 is MNHEY and CDR2 SMNVEV (reference sequence). CDR3 bases: TGTGCCAGCAGTTCCACCATTCAGGGCACCGGGGAGCTGTTTTTT. It is translated as CASSSTIQGTGELFF.

V gene TRBV7-9 combines with J gene TRBJ1-3; no clear D. V was cut by 6 bases and J by 1 base, with 19 bases left in between. CDR1 and CDR2 from the germline V gene are SEHNR and FQNEAQ (reference sequence). The CDR3 loop spans 17 amino acids. The CDR3 bases are TGTGCCAGCAGTTACTGGGGAGGACCCCTATCTGGAAACACCATATATTTT. The encoded protein is CASSYWGGPLSGNTIYF.